This is a list of T cell receptor beta chains from one sample in a study of blood T cell repertoires in COVID-19. The assay was immunoSEQ multiplex PCR, and TCRdb's table has in-frame clones only and misses some. The sample carries around 160,000 clones, under 95% recorded once. The sequencing sample was made of peripheral blood. These receptors were taken from a man between 60 and 75 years old with active or convalescent COVID-19. The CDR3 runs from the conserved cysteine through the conserved F or W. Each record gives: J gene, V gene, CDR3 protein.

>TRBJ1-1|TRBV27
CASTTGQGATEAFF
>TRBJ2-7|TRBV7-9
CASSFNLAGGSYEQYF
>TRBJ1-1|TRBV14
CASSQAGAGATTEAFF
>TRBJ1-2|TRBV30
CAWSPSQEKYGYTF
>TRBJ1-2|TRBV10-3
CAISGTGSLRKSNYGYTF
>TRBJ1-1|TRBV10-2
CASRQQGREAFF
>TRBJ1-2|TRBV3-1/TRBV3-2
CASSPTGYGYTF
>TRBJ2-1|TRBV10-1
CASSVRETDEQFF
>TRBJ1-6|TRBV4-2
CASSQDSSYNSPLHF
>TRBJ1-1|TRBV15
CATSRGDTNTEAFF
>TRBJ2-5|TRBV3-1/TRBV3-2
CASSQGQGSGETQYF
>TRBJ2-5|TRBV2
CASSVAAQYF
>TRBJ1-2|TRBV6-1
CASSEIGTGGGYTF
>TRBJ2-4|TRBV3-1/TRBV3-2
CASSQMGQGYIQYF
>TRBJ1-6|TRBV29-1
CSVDMSYRDNSPLHF
>TRBJ2-2|TRBV18
CASSPPNRETGELFF
>TRBJ2-3|TRBV15
CATSSRDFSDTQYF
>TRBJ2-7|TRBV6-5
CASSYSPSGASGEQYF
>TRBJ1-2|TRBV12-3/TRBV12-4
CASSTGVGYTF
>TRBJ1-5|TRBV19
CASSIPTTGSRNQPQHF
>TRBJ2-4|TRBV15
CATSRDSSGSGYIQYF
>TRBJ1-2|TRBV19
CASTLPRVGGYTF
>TRBJ2-7|TRBV6-1
CASSENSGGAYEQYF
>TRBJ1-1|TRBV12-3/TRBV12-4
CASRSSDRGEAFF